This entry lists 32 T cell receptor beta chains sequenced from one sample in a study of OX40 agonist ivuxolimab in advanced cancers. The repertoire was sequenced with immunoSEQ multiplex PCR; TCRdb's copy has only in-frame clones and lacks some. The repertoire holds more than 45,000 clones, with around 77% as singletons. Source: CD4+ or CD8+ T cells sorted from blood, taken in a trial of the OX40 agonist ivuxolimab. The receptor source for this set is an adult with an advanced solid tumor such as melanoma, head and neck, liver or kidney cancer.

V is TRBV11-2 and J is TRBJ1-4; TRBD1 might be the D (5 bases). The CDR3 covers 15 residues. With 1 base removed from V and 0 bases from J, the gap between germline ends came to 6 bases. Germline-derived CDR1 and CDR2 are SGHAT and FQNNGV. CDR3 amino acids: CASSLVGATNEKLFF. Written as DNA, the CDR3 is TGTGCCAGCAGCTTAGTGGGGGCAACTAATGAAAAACTGTTTTTT.

This clone has more than one count but fewer than ten. This chain joins TRBV19 and TRBJ2-1; D gene ambiguous. CDR1 is LNHDA, CDR2 SQIVND, per germline (reference sequence). V was pared by 6 bases and J by 0 bases, with 12 bases between. The CDR3 is made up of 15 amino acids. CDR3 sequence reads: CASRRLAISYNEQFF. The CDR3 DNA reads as TGTGCCAGTAGAAGATTGGCAATCTCCTACAATGAGCAGTTCTTC.

The rearrangement links TRBV28 to TRBJ1-4, with D maybe TRBD1 (5 bases). The CDR3 sequence is 14 residues long. Germline CDR1 and CDR2: MDHEN and SYDVKM. Trimming stripped 4 bases from V and 8 bases from J, with 14 bases between. CDR3 bases: TGTGCCAGCAGTTCCGGGACGGTGAAGGAAAAACTGTTTTTT. It translates to CASSSGTVKEKLFF.

The J gene is TRBJ2-5, the V gene TRBV7-9; 11 nucleotides match TRBD1. CDR3 length: 16 amino acids. J was trimmed by 5 bases and V by 4 bases; bases with no gene match: 9. Germline assignment: CDR1 SEHNR and CDR2 FQNEAQ (reference sequence). This CDR3 reads CASSSYGQGARETQYF. In nucleotides, the CDR3 is TGTGCCAGCAGCTCATATGGACAGGGGGCGAGGGAGACCCAGTACTTC.

J is TRBJ2-2 and V is TRBV7-8; 10 nucleotides match TRBD2. CDR1 SGHVS and CDR2 FQNEAQ come from the germline V gene. V was clipped by 5 bases and J by 2 bases; unmatched bases: 23. CDR3 length equals 22 residues. CDR3 bases: TGTGCCAGCAGCCCCACCCTCGCTAGCGGGAGAAAGAAAGGGTCCAACACCGGGGAGCTGTTTTTT. It codes for CASSPTLASGRKKGSNTGELFF.

The DNA for the CDR3 is TGTGCCTGGAGTCCTAGGGAGAGTCAGCCCCAGCATTTT. Protein sequence: CAWSPRESQPQHF. The rearrangement joins TRBV30 to TRBJ1-5; the D is unclear. Germline CDR1 is GTSNPN and CDR2 is SVGIG (reference sequence). Trimming left V 2 bases short and J 6 bases short, with 11 bases between. The CDR3 is 13 amino acids. Looking up the rest from reference TRBV30 and TRBJ1-5 gives the full variable domain: SQTIHQWPATLVQPVGSPLSLECTVEGTSNPNLYWYRQAAGRGLQLLFYSVGIGQISSEVPQNLSASRPQDRQFILSSKKLLLSDSGFYLCAWSPRESQPQHFGDGTRLSIL.

This clone was seen ten or more times. J is TRBJ1-4 and V is TRBV6-5, with unresolved D. The CDR3 length is 14 residues. The germline gives CDR1 MNHEY, CDR2 SVGAGI. With 6 bases removed from V and 8 bases from J, the gap between germline ends came to 16 bases. CDR3 nucleotide sequence: TGTGCCAGCAGACCACTTTTTGGGGAGGAAAAACTGTTTTTT. This encodes CASRPLFGEEKLFF.

This sequence joins TRBV7-8 and TRBJ2-1; 10 nucleotides match TRBD2. There are 15 residues in the CDR3. Germline V CDR1 and CDR2: SGHVS, FQNEAQ. V gave up 3 bases and J gave up 7 bases; unmatched junction bases: 6. CDR3 DNA sequence: TGTGCCAGCAGCTTGGCGCCGGGACTAGCGAATGAGCAGTTCTTC. Encoded protein: CASSLAPGLANEQFF.

This clone was seen only a few times. V usage is TRBV6-6 and J usage is TRBJ1-5; tentative D call: TRBD1 (6 bases). Deletions cut 6 bases from V and 0 bases from J, with 12 bases between. Germline CDR1 MNHNY, CDR2 SVGAGI (reference sequence). The CDR3 loop spans 15 amino acids. The CDR3 DNA sequence: TGTGCCAGCAGACAACAGGGCAATAGCAATCAGCCCCAGCATTTT. It encodes CASRQQGNSNQPQHF.

The chain links TRBV5-1 to TRBJ1-1; 7 bases are shared with TRBD1. The germline CDR1 and CDR2 sequences are SGHRS and YFSETQ. The CDR3 runs to 14 residues. Germline trimming cut 0 bases from V and 5 bases from J; bases unmatched to any gene: 4. The CDR3 sequence is CASSLETGRTEAFF. The CDR3 DNA sequence: TGCGCCAGCAGCTTGGAGACAGGGAGGACTGAAGCTTTCTTT. Drawing the rest from reference TRBV5-1 and TRBJ1-1, the complete variable domain is KAGVTQTPRYLIKTRGQQVTLSCSPISGHRSVSWYQQTPGQGLQFLFEYFSETQRNKGNFPGRFSGRQFSNSRSEMNVSTLELGDSALYLCASSLETGRTEAFFGQGTRLTVV.

The chain is built from TRBV5-1 and TRBJ2-1; 8 nucleotides align to TRBD2. Germline assignment: CDR1 SGHRS and CDR2 YFSETQ. The V and J ends lost 1 base and 2 bases, in that order; junction bases with no gene match: 8. The CDR3 has 17 amino acids. The CDR3 here is CASSLPLAGAAYNEQFF. CDR3 DNA: TGCGCCAGCAGCTTGCCGCTAGCGGGCGCCGCCTACAATGAGCAGTTCTTC. The variable domain in full, with the rest retrieved from reference TRBV5-1 and TRBJ2-1, is KAGVTQTPRYLIKTRGQQVTLSCSPISGHRSVSWYQQTPGQGLQFLFEYFSETQRNKGNFPGRFSGRQFSNSRSEMNVSTLELGDSALYLCASSLPLAGAAYNEQFFGPGTRLTVL.

In its sample, this clone was seen a few times. This rearrangement joins TRBV14 to TRBJ1-2; D unresolved. This CDR3 is 15 amino acids long. Germline assignment: CDR1 SGHDN and CDR2 FVKESK. V was cut by 3 bases and J by 8 bases, with 19 bases left in between. For the CDR3, the DNA is TGTGCCAGCAGCCACCGAAGGATAGACCTATGGGGCTACACCTTC. It yields the protein CASSHRRIDLWGYTF.

The V gene is TRBV10-3, the J gene TRBJ1-3; D remains unclear. Deletions cut 10 bases from V and 0 bases from J, with 13 bases between. The CDR3 is 14 amino acids. The germline V gene encodes CDR1 ENHRY and CDR2 SYGVKD. The CDR3 is CATDRGLSGNTIYF. The CDR3 DNA reads TGTGCCACCGATCGGGGTCTCTCTGGAAACACCATATATTTT.

The chain employs TRBV7-2 and TRBJ1-6; TRBD1 is a possible D gene (6 bases). The V gene's germline CDR1 is SGHTA and CDR2 FQGNSA. The CDR3 consists of 15 residues. The V gene lost 3 bases and the J gene lost 4 bases, with 10 bases spanning the gap. CDR3 residues: CASSLRGQYNSPLHF. The CDR3 nucleotides read TGTGCCAGCAGCTTGCGGGGACAATATAATTCACCCCTCCACTTT.

On this clone: The sample holds other DNA sequences that translate to the same CDR3. The genes are TRBV6-1 and TRBJ1-2; TRBD1 agrees at 7 bases. Per the germline V gene, CDR1 is MNHNS and CDR2 is SASEGT. J lost 5 bases, V lost 7 bases, and 7 bases had no gene match. The CDR3 extends over 13 amino acids. The CDR3 reads CASTPGQPYGYTF. The CDR3 DNA is TGTGCCAGCACCCCGGGACAGCCATATGGCTACACCTTC.

V usage is TRBV5-1 and J usage is TRBJ1-2; D perhaps matches TRBD1 (5 bases). The germline V and J ends were trimmed by 8 bases and 14 bases, with 19 bases remaining between them. This CDR3 contains 11 residues. Germline CDR1 reads SGHRS; CDR2 reads YFSETQ. The CDR3 region has the DNA TGCGCCAGGCGGGGCCAGGCCGCTACTACCTTC. Its translation: CARRGQAATTF.

The V gene is TRBV6-1, the J gene TRBJ1-1, with D hard to call. V lost 7 bases and J lost 2, with 5 bases in between. The CDR3 runs 11 residues. CDR1 and CDR2 from the germline V gene are MNHNS and SASEGT. The chain's CDR3 is CASNRNTEAFF. The CDR3 nucleotides read TGTGCCAGCAACCGCAACACTGAAGCTTTCTTT.

The chain uses TRBV28 and TRBJ1-6, with TRBD1 as a possible D gene (5 bases). Germline lookup yields CDR1 MDHEN and CDR2 SYDVKM. Trimming took 1 base from V and 8 from J, leaving 12 bases between them. The length of the CDR3 is 15 residues. The CDR3 sequence: CASSLSGSWDSPLHF. DNA of the CDR3: TGTGCCAGCAGTTTATCAGGGTCCTGGGATTCACCCCTCCACTTT.

This clone was counted between two and nine times. J is TRBJ2-1 and V is TRBV11-2; 11 nucleotides line up with TRBD2. V lost 2 bases and J lost 2; bases outside the gene matches: 2. Germline V gene lookup returns CDR1 SGHAT and CDR2 FQNNGV. This CDR3 comprises 16 residues. The CDR3 DNA reads TGTGCCAGCAGCTTAAATAGCGGGAGGGCCTACAATGAGCAGTTCTTC. Translation: CASSLNSGRAYNEQFF. The full variable domain, completed using reference TRBV11-2 and TRBJ2-1, is EAGVAQSPRYKIIEKRQSVAFWCNPISGHATLYWYQQILGQGPKLLIQFQNNGVVDDSQLPKDRFSAERLKGVDSTLKIQPAKLEDSAVYLCASSLNSGRAYNEQFFGPGTRLTVL.

This clone was observed a handful of times. The chain is built from TRBV10-3 and TRBJ2-3, with D possibly TRBD2 on 6 matching bases. Trimming removed 3 bases at V and 5 bases at J, with 12 bases between. Germline V gives CDR1 ENHRY, CDR2 SYGVKD. This CDR3 spans 14 amino acids. In DNA form, the CDR3 reads TGTGCCATCAGTGACGGAGGGCCGGGAGATACGCAGTATTTT. This gives the protein CAISDGGPGDTQYF.

The chain couples TRBV20-1 to TRBJ2-7, with D tentatively TRBD2 (6 bases). The ends were cut back, 4 bases at V and 3 bases at J, with 7 bases in the middle. Germline lookup yields CDR1 DFQATT and CDR2 SNEGSKA (reference sequence). This CDR3 is 11 amino acids long. CDR3 amino acids: CSAMRGYEQYF. CDR3 coding DNA: TGCAGTGCTATGCGGGGCTACGAGCAGTACTTC.

This clone appeared a single time. CDR3 coding DNA: TGTGCCAGCAGTGAAGCCCCGGCAGATACGCAGTATTTT. Protein: CASSEAPADTQYF. V gene TRBV25-1 combines with J gene TRBJ2-3; D uncertain. The V and J ends lost 2 bases and 4 bases respectively, with 7 bases between them. CDR1 is MGHDK, CDR2 SYGVNS, per germline. CDR3 length: 13 residues.

The chain employs TRBV30 and TRBJ2-1; 10 bases match TRBD2. Germline CDR1 is GTSNPN and CDR2 is SVGIG (reference sequence). After removal of 1 base from V and 6 bases from J, the junction contained 18 bases not matched to a gene. CDR3 size: 19 residues. CDR3 nucleotide sequence: TGTGCCTGGAGTGCCCCACTAGCGGGACGCCCCACCTACGGCAATGAGCAGTTCTTC. Its protein product is CAWSAPLAGRPTYGNEQFF.

This sequence joins TRBV28 and TRBJ1-5, with unresolved D. The V gene's germline CDR1 is MDHEN and CDR2 SYDVKM. V was shortened by 5 bases and J by 0 bases, with 11 bases between the two germline ends. This CDR3 has 15 amino acids. DNA of the CDR3: TGTGCCAGCAGTCGAAGGCTCTATAGCAATCAGCCCCAGCATTTT. Encoded protein: CASSRRLYSNQPQHF.

This clone was seen just once. The gene calls are TRBV6-1 and TRBJ2-5, with TRBD1 matching 9 bases. CDR3 size: 15 residues. CDR1 and CDR2 (germline): MNHNS, SASEGT. With V trimmed by 1 base and J by 3 bases, 3 bases remained unmatched. The chain's CDR3 is CASSEDRGLKETQYF. The CDR3 nucleotides are TGTGCCAGCAGTGAAGACAGGGGGCTAAAAGAGACCCAGTACTTC.

V usage is TRBV5-1 and J usage is TRBJ2-5, with TRBD1 matching over 8 bases. The V gene end was trimmed by 2 bases and the J gene end by 1 base; junction bases not matched to a gene: 1. This CDR3 contains 14 residues. Germline assignment: CDR1 SGHRS and CDR2 YFSETQ. Written as DNA, the CDR3 is TGCGCCAGCAGCTTCACAGGGGGCCAAGAGACCCAGTACTTC. Residues: CASSFTGGQETQYF.

The rearrangement joins TRBV4-1 to TRBJ1-4; TRBD1 might be the D (6 bases). CDR1 and CDR2 from the germline V gene are MGHRA and YSYEKL. V was clipped by 1 base and J by 8 bases, with 17 bases between them. The CDR3 loop spans 16 amino acids. The chain's CDR3 is CASSQGSVTGGEKLFF. The CDR3 DNA is TGCGCCAGCAGCCAAGGTTCGGTGACAGGAGGAGAAAAACTGTTTTTT.

The V call is TRBV2, the J call TRBJ2-5; no firm D call. The germline V gene has CDR1 SNHLY and CDR2 FYNNEI. V was shortened by 4 bases and J by 5 bases, with 8 bases between the two germline ends. This CDR3 contains 12 residues. CDR3 region: CASSGALETQYF. The CDR3 bases are TGTGCCAGCAGTGGTGCTCTGGAGACCCAGTACTTC.

This rearrangement joins TRBV6-1 to TRBJ2-7; D is unresolved. The CDR3 has 12 residues. V lost 8 bases to trimming and J lost 7 bases, with 15 bases between them. Germline V gene sequence: CDR1 MNHNS, CDR2 SASEGT. The CDR3 region has the DNA TGTGCCAGCGGACCAATCTTGGGGGAGCAGTACTTC. As protein: CASGPILGEQYF.

The V gene is TRBV5-1, the J gene TRBJ2-2, with a possible D match to TRBD2 (6 bases). The CDR3 has 16 amino acids. The germline V and J ends were trimmed by 4 bases and 1 base, with 14 bases remaining between them. Germline V gives CDR1 SGHRS, CDR2 YFSETQ. CDR3: CASSQIPGLNTGELFF. The DNA for the CDR3 is TGCGCCAGCAGCCAAATCCCGGGACTGAACACCGGGGAGCTGTTTTTT.

A single count supports this clone. The chain couples TRBV9 to TRBJ1-3; no clear D. CDR3 length: 15 residues. V gave up 5 bases and J gave up 0 bases, with 12 bases separating them. Germline assignment: CDR1 SGDLS and CDR2 YYNGEE. The CDR3 loop reads CASSPNEGSGNTIYF. The CDR3 DNA sequence: TGTGCCAGCAGTCCAAATGAGGGCTCTGGAAACACCATATATTTT.

This chain joins TRBV5-4 and TRBJ2-3; D tentatively fits TRBD1 or TRBD2 (5 bases each). Germline V gene sequence: CDR1 SGHNT, CDR2 YYREEE (reference sequence). V lost 0 bases and J 6 bases, leaving 14 bases between the germline ends. The CDR3 sequence is 15 residues long. The CDR3 spells CASSLEGPTGDTQYF. As DNA, the CDR3 is TGTGCCAGCAGCTTGGAGGGACCGACTGGGGATACGCAGTATTTT.